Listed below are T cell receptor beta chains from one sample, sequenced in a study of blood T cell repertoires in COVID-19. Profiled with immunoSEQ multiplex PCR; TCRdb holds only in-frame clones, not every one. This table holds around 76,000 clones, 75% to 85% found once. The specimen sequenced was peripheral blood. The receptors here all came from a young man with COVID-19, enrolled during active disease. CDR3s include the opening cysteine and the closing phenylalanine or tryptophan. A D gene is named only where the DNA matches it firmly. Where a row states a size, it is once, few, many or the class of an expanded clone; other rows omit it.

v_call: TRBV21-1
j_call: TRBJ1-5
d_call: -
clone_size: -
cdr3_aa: CASSRGQGAHQPQHF
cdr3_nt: TGTGCCAGCAGCAGGGGACAGGGGGCGCATCAGCCCCAGCATTTT

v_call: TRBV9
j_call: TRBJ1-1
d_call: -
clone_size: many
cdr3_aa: CASSVGTMNTEAFF
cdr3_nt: TGTGCCAGCAGCGTCGGAACTATGAACACTGAAGCTTTCTTT

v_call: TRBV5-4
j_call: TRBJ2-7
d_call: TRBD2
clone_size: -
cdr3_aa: CASSLSGRGEQYF
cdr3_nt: TGTGCCAGCAGCCTAAGCGGGAGGGGCGAGCAGTACTTC

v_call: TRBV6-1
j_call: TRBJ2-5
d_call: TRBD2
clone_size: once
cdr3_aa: CASSEGGSVETQYF
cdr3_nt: TGTGCCAGCAGTGAAGGCGGGAGTGTAGAGACCCAGTACTTC

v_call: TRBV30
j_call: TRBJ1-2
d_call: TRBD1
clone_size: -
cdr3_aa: CAWSSQGAYGYTF
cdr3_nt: TGTGCCTGGAGTTCACAGGGGGCCTATGGCTACACCTTC

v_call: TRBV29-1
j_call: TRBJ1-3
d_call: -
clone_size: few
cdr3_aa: CSVGVSRTAGGGNTIYF
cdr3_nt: TGCAGCGTTGGTGTGTCACGGACAGCCGGAGGTGGAAACACCATATATTTT

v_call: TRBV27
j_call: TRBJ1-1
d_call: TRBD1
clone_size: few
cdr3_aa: CASRRGGFMNTEAFF
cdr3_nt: TGTGCCAGCCGAAGAGGGGGCTTCATGAACACTGAAGCTTTCTTT

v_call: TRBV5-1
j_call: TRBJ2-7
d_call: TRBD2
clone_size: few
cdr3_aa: CASSFLAGSMKTGEQYF
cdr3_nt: TGCGCCAGCAGCTTCCTAGCGGGATCGATGAAAACCGGAGAGCAGTACTTC

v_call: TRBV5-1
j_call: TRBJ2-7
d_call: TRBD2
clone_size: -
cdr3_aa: CASSPSGNYEQYF
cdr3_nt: TGCGCCAGCAGCCCTAGCGGGAACTACGAGCAGTACTTC

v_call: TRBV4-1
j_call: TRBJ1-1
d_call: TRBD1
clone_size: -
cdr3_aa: CASSHPEQGSLTEAFF
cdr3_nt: TGCGCCAGCAGCCACCCAGAACAGGGGAGTTTGACTGAAGCTTTCTTT

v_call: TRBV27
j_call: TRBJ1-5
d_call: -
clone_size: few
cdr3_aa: CASSLGGEYQPQHF
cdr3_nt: TGTGCCAGCAGTTTAGGCGGGGAATATCAGCCCCAGCATTTT

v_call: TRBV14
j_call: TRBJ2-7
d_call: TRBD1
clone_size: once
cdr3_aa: CASSHTGTAYEQYF
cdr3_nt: TGTGCCAGCAGCCATACCGGGACAGCCTACGAGCAGTACTTC

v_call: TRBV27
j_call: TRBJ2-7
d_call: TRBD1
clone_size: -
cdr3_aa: CASSLMGTGPHEQYF
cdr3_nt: TGTGCCAGCAGTTTAATGGGGACAGGGCCCCACGAGCAGTACTTC

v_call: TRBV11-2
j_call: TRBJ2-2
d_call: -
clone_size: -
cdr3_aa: CASSPPSGELFF
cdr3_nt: TGTGCCAGCAGCCCTCCTAGCGGGGAGCTGTTTTTT

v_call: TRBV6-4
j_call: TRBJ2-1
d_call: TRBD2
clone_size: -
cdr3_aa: CASSLSGSAGNEQFF
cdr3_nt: TGTGCCAGCAGTCTTAGCGGGAGTGCTGGAAATGAGCAGTTCTTC

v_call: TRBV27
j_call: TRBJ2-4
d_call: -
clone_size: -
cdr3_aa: CASGSFPKNIQYF
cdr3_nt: TGTGCCAGCGGGAGCTTTCCCAAAAACATTCAGTACTTC

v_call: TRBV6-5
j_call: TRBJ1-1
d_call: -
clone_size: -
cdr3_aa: CASSSLARDRTEAFF
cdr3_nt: TGTGCCAGCAGTTCCCTTGCCAGGGATCGCACTGAAGCTTTCTTT

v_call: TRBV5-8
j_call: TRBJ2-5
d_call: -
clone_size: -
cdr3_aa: CASSRRVVNSETQYF
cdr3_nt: TGTGCCAGCAGCCGTCGCGTTGTAAATTCGGAGACCCAGTACTTC

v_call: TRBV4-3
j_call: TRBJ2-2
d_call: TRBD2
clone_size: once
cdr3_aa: CASSLGLAGPGELFF
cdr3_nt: TGCGCCAGCAGCCTAGGACTAGCGGGCCCCGGGGAGCTGTTTTTT

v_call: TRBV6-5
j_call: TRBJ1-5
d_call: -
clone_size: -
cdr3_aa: CASSSRLEGNQPQHF
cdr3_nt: TGTGCCAGCAGTTCCAGATTGGAGGGAAATCAGCCCCAGCATTTT

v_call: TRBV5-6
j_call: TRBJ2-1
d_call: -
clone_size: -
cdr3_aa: CASSFAEGNEQFF
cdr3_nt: TGTGCCAGCAGCTTTGCCGAGGGCAATGAGCAGTTCTTC

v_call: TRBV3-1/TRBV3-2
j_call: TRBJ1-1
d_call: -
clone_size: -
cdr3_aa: CASSQDVTGAFF
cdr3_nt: TGTGCCAGCAGCCAAGATGTGACAGGAGCTTTCTTT

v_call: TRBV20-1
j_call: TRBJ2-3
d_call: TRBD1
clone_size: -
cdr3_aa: CSASRTGVTDTQYF
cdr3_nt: TGCAGTGCTAGTAGGACAGGGGTCACAGATACGCAGTATTTT

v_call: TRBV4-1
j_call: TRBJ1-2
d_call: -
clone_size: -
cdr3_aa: CASSQDSITGLRGRYGYTF
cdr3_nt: TGCGCCAGCAGCCAAGATTCCATAACCGGCCTGCGGGGACGATATGGCTACACCTTC

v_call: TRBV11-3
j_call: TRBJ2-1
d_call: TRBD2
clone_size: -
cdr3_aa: CASSHRTSGIGEQFF
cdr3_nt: TGTGCCAGCAGCCACCGGACTAGCGGGATAGGTGAGCAGTTCTTC

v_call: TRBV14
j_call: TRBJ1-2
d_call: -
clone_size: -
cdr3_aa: CASSQKVSGSADGYTF
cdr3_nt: TGTGCCAGCAGCCAAAAGGTATCGGGGTCAGCAGATGGCTACACCTTC